A single sample is the source of the 7 T cell receptor beta chains below, sequenced in a study of shared T cell receptors in the human thymus. The table came from immunoSEQ multiplex PCR; TCRdb's copy has only in-frame clones and leaves some out. Of hundreds of thousands of clones in the sample, over 75% were seen once. These records were also assigned to another study, of human thymus T cells.

Specimen: thymocytes. These receptors came from a girl under three years old with a congenital heart defect.

The gene calls are TRBV18 and TRBJ1-2; 8 nucleotides align to TRBD1. Germline values: CDR1 KGHSH, CDR2 LQKENI. The CDR3 extends over 17 amino acids. After removal of 0 bases from V and 6 bases from J, the junction contained 12 bases not matched to a gene. CDR3 DNA: TGTGCCAGCTCACCACCGTACGACAGGGGAAGGGAGAATGGCTACACCTTC. Its protein product is CASSPPYDRGRENGYTF.

V is TRBV6-1 and J is TRBJ2-3; D is uncertain. CDR1 and CDR2 (germline): MNHNS, SASEGT. Trimming took 4 bases from V and 0 from J, leaving 14 bases between them. CDR3 size: 16 residues. In DNA, the CDR3 is TGTGCCAGCAGTGGGTTGTTAGCCCCAAGCACAGATACGCAGTATTTT. It codes for CASSGLLAPSTDTQYF.

The genes are TRBV6-6 and TRBJ1-2; D gene unclear. Germline V CDR1 and CDR2: MNHNY, SVGAGI (reference sequence). There are 13 residues in the CDR3. Trimming left V 8 bases short and J 1 base short, with 11 bases between. This CDR3 reads CASFVGSNYGYTF. DNA of the CDR3: TGTGCCAGCTTCGTTGGCAGTAACTATGGCTACACCTTC.

This clone was counted between two and nine times. The rearrangement joins TRBV10-2 to TRBJ2-7; the match to TRBD1 covers 7 bases. The J segment lost 0 bases and the V segment lost 2 bases, leaving 7 bases of the junction unmatched. The germline V gene encodes CDR1 WSHSY and CDR2 SAAADI. This CDR3 has 16 residues. The CDR3 here is CASSEPQTGDSYEQYF. CDR3 DNA sequence: TGCGCCAGCAGTGAGCCCCAAACAGGGGACTCCTACGAGCAGTACTTC.

The rearrangement joins TRBV27 to TRBJ1-1, with D possibly being TRBD1 (6 bases). Germline CDR1 and CDR2: MNHEY and SMNVEV (reference sequence). With 6 bases removed from V and 4 bases from J, the gap between germline ends came to 15 bases. The CDR3 contains 14 residues. For the CDR3, the DNA is TGTGCCAGCAGAAATGGACAGTATGGCACTGAAGCTTTCTTT. It translates to CASRNGQYGTEAFF.

V usage is TRBV5-8 and J usage is TRBJ1-1; 8 positions agree with TRBD1. Germline CDR1 reads SGHTS; CDR2 reads YDEGEE. This CDR3 has 14 amino acids. The J segment lost 3 bases and the V segment lost 6 bases, leaving 7 bases of the junction unmatched. The CDR3 sequence is CASIGQGYDTEAFF. The DNA for the CDR3 is TGTGCCAGCATCGGACAGGGATATGACACTGAAGCTTTCTTT.

The chain combines TRBV7-9 with TRBJ1-1; 8 positions match TRBD1. J was trimmed by 3 bases and V by 5 bases; bases with no gene match: 5. The CDR3 is 14 amino acids. Germline V gene lookup returns CDR1 SEHNR and CDR2 FQNEAQ (reference sequence). The CDR3 bases are TGTGCCAGCAGCCCCGGACAGGGACACACTGAAGCTTTCTTT. Its translation: CASSPGQGHTEAFF.